This passage covers 17 T cell receptor beta chains from one sample sequenced in a study of blood T cell repertoires in COVID-19. Sequencing used immunoSEQ multiplex PCR; TCRdb keeps in-frame clones, though not all of them. The sample comprises around 300,000 clones, more than 75% of which are singletons, and 2% to 2.5% rests with the top ten. The source material was PBMCs or T cells enriched from blood (not recorded which). These receptors all come from a woman in her sixties or seventies in a cohort exposed to, infected with or recovered from COVID-19 (not recorded which).

As DNA, the CDR3 is TGTGCCAGCAGCTCCAGAGGAACACGAACCGGGGAGCTGTTTTTT. The encoded protein is CASSSRGTRTGELFF. The chain couples TRBV7-9 to TRBJ2-2; D is undetermined. The CDR3 is 15 residues long. Trimming shortened V by 4 bases and J by 5 bases, and 14 bases separated the two germline ends. Germline V gene sequence: CDR1 SEHNR, CDR2 FQNEAQ (reference sequence).

The chain joins TRBV7-8 to TRBJ2-4, with D tentatively TRBD2 (6 bases). V lost 2 bases and J 7 bases, leaving 15 bases between the germline ends. CDR1 is SGHVS and CDR2 is FQNEAQ in the germline V gene. This CDR3 has 15 residues. This CDR3 is CASSLRDGGLNIQYF. The CDR3 region has the DNA TGTGCCAGCAGCTTACGTGACGGAGGGCTTAACATTCAGTACTTC.

The V call is TRBV28, the J call TRBJ1-4, with a weak D call TRBD1 (5 bases). The ends were cut back, 4 bases at V and 8 bases at J, with 23 bases in the middle. The CDR3 covers 17 residues. CDR1 MDHEN and CDR2 SYDVKM come from the germline V gene. CDR3 in DNA: TGTGCCAGCAGTTCCCCGGCATGGGGGGATAAAGAAGAAAAACTGTTTTTT. The encoded protein is CASSSPAWGDKEEKLFF.

The chain joins TRBV18 to TRBJ2-3; the match to TRBD1 covers 7 bases. CDR3 size: 15 residues. The germline V gene has CDR1 KGHSH and CDR2 LQKENI. After removal of 6 bases from V and 8 bases from J, the junction contained 14 bases not matched to a gene. The CDR3 loop reads CASSPRDRDSFTQYF. The CDR3 DNA reads as TGTGCCAGCTCGCCCCGGGACAGAGATTCTTTTACGCAGTATTTT. The full variable domain, rest sourced from reference TRBV18 and TRBJ2-3, is NAGVMQNPRHLVRRRGQEARLRCSPMKGHSHVYWYRQLPEEGLKFMVYLQKENIIDESGMPKERFSAEFPKEGPSILRIQQVVRGDSAAYFCASSPRDRDSFTQYFGPGTRLTVL.

The rearrangement links TRBV7-2 to TRBJ2-1, with TRBD2 matching 8 bases. This CDR3 region has 16 residues. V lost 4 bases and J lost 6; bases outside the gene matches: 11. Looked up from germline, CDR1 is SGHTA and CDR2 is FQGNSA. The DNA of the CDR3 is TGTGCCAGCAGCTATACCGGGACTAGGTCCAGCAATGAGCAGTTCTTC. Protein product: CASSYTGTRSSNEQFF.

V is TRBV30 and J is TRBJ2-2, with 7 bases fitting TRBD1. Germline assignment: CDR1 GTSNPN and CDR2 SVGIG (reference sequence). The CDR3 covers 15 residues. V lost 3 bases, J lost 1 base, and 5 bases stayed unmatched. This CDR3 reads CAWSRQGLNTGELFF. The DNA of the CDR3 is TGTGCCTGGAGCAGACAGGGCTTGAACACCGGGGAGCTGTTTTTT.

The V and J genes are TRBV28 and TRBJ2-1, with 8 bases identical to TRBD1. The ends lost 3 bases at V and 6 bases at J; junction bases unmatched: 10. The germline V gene encodes CDR1 MDHEN and CDR2 SYDVKM. CDR3 length: 16 residues. The CDR3 is CASSLDFRQGSNEQFF. CDR3 DNA: TGTGCCAGCAGTTTGGACTTTAGACAGGGGAGCAATGAGCAGTTCTTC.

The chain recombines TRBV6-5 with TRBJ2-1; D ambiguous. The germline V and J ends were trimmed by 9 bases and 9 bases, with 12 bases remaining between them. Germline V gene data show CDR1 as MNHEY and CDR2 as SVGAGI. The CDR3 is 11 amino acids. DNA for the CDR3: TGTGCCAGGCTCGCGCTTAGTGAGCAGTTCTTC. Residues: CARLALSEQFF.

The J gene is TRBJ1-3, the V gene TRBV5-1; TRBD1 agrees at 9 bases. The CDR3 length is 18 residues. Trimming at V came to 4 bases and at J to 1 base, leaving 12 bases not matched to a gene. Germline V lookup: CDR1 SGHRS, CDR2 YFSETQ. CDR3 residues: CASSPQTGGKRSGNTIYF. The DNA of the CDR3 is TGCGCCAGCAGCCCACAAACAGGGGGCAAGAGGTCTGGAAACACCATATATTTT. The full variable domain, with the rest looked up from reference TRBV5-1 and TRBJ1-3, is KAGVTQTPRYLIKTRGQQVTLSCSPISGHRSVSWYQQTPGQGLQFLFEYFSETQRNKGNFPGRFSGRQFSNSRSEMNVSTLELGDSALYLCASSPQTGGKRSGNTIYFGEGSWLTVV.

The rearrangement uses TRBV25-1 and TRBJ2-7; TRBD1 agrees at 11 bases. With V trimmed by 4 bases and J by 2 bases, 4 bases remained unmatched. CDR1 and CDR2 from the germline V gene are MGHDK and SYGVNS. This CDR3 has 15 amino acids. CDR3 sequence reads: CASSVPGQGAYEQYF. The CDR3 nucleotides are TGTGCCAGCAGTGTACCGGGACAGGGGGCCTACGAGCAGTACTTC.

The chain recombines TRBV5-6 with TRBJ1-2; D call uncertain. Trimming cost V 0 bases and J 4 bases, with 7 bases left between them. Germline lookup yields CDR1 SGHDT and CDR2 YYEEEE. This CDR3 is 13 amino acids long. As DNA, the CDR3 is TGTGCCAGCAGCTTGGGGCTCCTCTATGGCTACACCTTC. Its protein product is CASSLGLLYGYTF.

This chain connects TRBV3-1 (or the pseudogene TRBV3-2) to TRBJ2-3; TRBD2 matches 11 bases. The germline CDR1 and CDR2 sequences are LGHDT and YNNKEL (reference sequence). V gave up 4 bases and J gave up 5 bases; unmatched junction bases: 8. CDR3 length: 16 residues. The CDR3 coding sequence is TGTGCCAGCAGCCTGCGTCTAGCGGGAGGAGTAGATACGCAGTATTTT. Its translation: CASSLRLAGGVDTQYF.

The chain joins TRBV5-1 to TRBJ1-1, with unresolved D. Trimming took 0 bases from V and 2 from J, leaving 8 bases between them. The CDR3 has 14 amino acids. Looked up from germline, CDR1 is SGHRS and CDR2 is YFSETQ. For the CDR3, the DNA is TGCGCCAGCAGCTTGGATTCAGTTAACACTGAAGCTTTCTTT. This gives the protein CASSLDSVNTEAFF.

This chain uses TRBV18 with TRBJ1-5; tentative D call: TRBD1 (6 bases). CDR1 is KGHSH and CDR2 is LQKENI in the germline V gene. Trimming stripped 2 bases from V and 2 bases from J, with 13 bases between. The CDR3 consists of 16 residues. The CDR3 DNA reads as TGTGCCAGCTCACCAGCCTCCAGGGGAGGCAATCAGCCCCAGCATTTT. Its translation is CASSPASRGGNQPQHF.

V is TRBV28 and J is TRBJ1-3, with a weak D call TRBD1 (6 bases). This CDR3 spans 14 amino acids. In germline, CDR1 is MDHEN, CDR2 SYDVKM. The V end lost 3 bases, the J end lost 4 bases, and 10 bases lay between the germline ends. The CDR3 region is CASSFSGQGNTIYF. The CDR3 coding sequence is TGTGCCAGCAGTTTCTCCGGACAGGGAAACACCATATATTTT.

The J gene is TRBJ1-1, the V gene TRBV28; a weak D match, TRBD1 (5 bases). The germline V and J ends were trimmed by 3 bases and 1 base, with 12 bases remaining between them. Per germline, CDR1 MDHEN and CDR2 SYDVKM. The CDR3 has 15 amino acids. This CDR3 reads CASSFGGTGNTEAFF. The DNA of the CDR3 is TGTGCCAGCAGTTTTGGCGGGACGGGGAACACTGAAGCTTTCTTT.

The gene calls are TRBV7-2 and TRBJ2-5; weak D call: TRBD2 (7 bases). Between the trimmed V and J ends, which lost 5 bases and 5 bases, there was a span of 15 bases. The CDR3 loop spans 14 amino acids. CDR1 is SGHTA and CDR2 is FQGNSA in the germline V gene. The CDR3 here is CASSPWGGGETQYF. CDR3 coding DNA: TGTGCCAGCAGCCCCTGGGGGGGCGGGGAGACCCAGTACTTC. The entire variable domain, with the rest obtained from reference TRBV7-2 and TRBJ2-5, is as follows: GAGVSQSPSNKVTEKGKDVELRCDPISGHTALYWYRQSLGQGLEFLIYFQGNSAPDKSGLPSDRFSAERTGGSVSTLTIQRTQQEDSAVYLCASSPWGGGETQYFGPGTRLLVL.